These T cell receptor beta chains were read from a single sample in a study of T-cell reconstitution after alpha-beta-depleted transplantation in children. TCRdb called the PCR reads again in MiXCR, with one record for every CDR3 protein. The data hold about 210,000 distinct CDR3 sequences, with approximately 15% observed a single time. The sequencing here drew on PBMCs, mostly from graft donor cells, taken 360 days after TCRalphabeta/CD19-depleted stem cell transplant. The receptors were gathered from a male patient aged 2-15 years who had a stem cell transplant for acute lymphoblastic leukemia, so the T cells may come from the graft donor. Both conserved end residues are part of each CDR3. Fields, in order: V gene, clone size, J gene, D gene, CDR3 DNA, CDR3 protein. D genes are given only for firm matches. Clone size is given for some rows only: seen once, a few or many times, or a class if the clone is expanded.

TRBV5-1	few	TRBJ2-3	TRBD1	TGCGCCAGCAGCCCGGGACAGGAGTTTAATTCGCAGTATTTT	CASSPGQEFNSQYF
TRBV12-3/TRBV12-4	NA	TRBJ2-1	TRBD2	TGTGCCAGCAGTTTAGTACGCGGGGGAAAGTACAATGAGCAGTTCTTC	CASSLVRGGKYNEQFF
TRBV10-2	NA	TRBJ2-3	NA	TGCGCCAGCAGGGAGCTAGGCACAGATACGCAGTATTTT	CASRELGTDTQYF
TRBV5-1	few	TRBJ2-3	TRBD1	TGCGCCAGCAGCTACTGGACAGGGAAGGGGGGCACAGATACGCAGTATTTT	CASSYWTGKGGTDTQYF
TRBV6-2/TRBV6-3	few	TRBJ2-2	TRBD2	TGTGCCACCGCCCCGGGACTAGCGGTTGGGAACACCGGGGAGCTGTTTTTT	CATAPGLAVGNTGELFF
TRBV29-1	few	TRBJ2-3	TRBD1	TGCAGCGTTGGGTCGACAGGGGGCGCGGATACGCAGTATTTT	CSVGSTGGADTQYF
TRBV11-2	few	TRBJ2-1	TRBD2	TGTGCCAGCAGCTTAGTCGCGCTCTCGGGGGGGTACAATGAGCAGTTCTTC	CASSLVALSGGYNEQFF
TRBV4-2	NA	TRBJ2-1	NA	TGTGCCAGCAGCCAAGTGGCTAGCAGGTATGAGCAGTTCTTC	CASSQVASRYEQFF
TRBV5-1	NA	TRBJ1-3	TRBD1	TGCGCCAGCAGCTTGGCAGCAGGGGGAAGTGGAAACACCATATATTTT	CASSLAAGGSGNTIYF
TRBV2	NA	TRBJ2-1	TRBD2	TGTGCCGCGGGTCGGGACTACTACAATGAGCAGTTCTTC	CAAGRDYYNEQFF
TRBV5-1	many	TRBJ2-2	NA	TGCGCCAGCAGCCCAGGAGGGGGTAGCACCGGGGAGCTGTTTTTT	CASSPGGGSTGELFF
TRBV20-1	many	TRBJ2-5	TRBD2	TGCAGTGCTAGAGATGTGACTAGCGGGGGGCCCCAAGAGACCCAGTACTTC	CSARDVTSGGPQETQYF
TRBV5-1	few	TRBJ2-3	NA	TGCGCCAGCAGCGATCCTAGCACAGATACGCAGTATTTT	CASSDPSTDTQYF
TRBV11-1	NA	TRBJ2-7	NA	TGTGCCAGCAGCTTAGAAAAGGTCGGGTCCTACGAGCAGTACTTC	CASSLEKVGSYEQYF
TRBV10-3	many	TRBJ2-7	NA	TGTGCCATCAGTGACCCGGACAGTGGCCTCTCCTACGAGCAGTACTTC	CAISDPDSGLSYEQYF
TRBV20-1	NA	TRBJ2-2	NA	TGCAGTTCGGTCAGGAGGAACACCGGGGAGCTGTTTTTT	CSSVRRNTGELFF
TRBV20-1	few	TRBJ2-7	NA	TGCAGTGCTAGGGCGGGACAGACCTCCTACGAGCAGTACTTC	CSARAGQTSYEQYF